This record concerns one T cell receptor (beta chain) sequence. Its antigen is unidentified. CDR3 length: 11 residues. After removal of 5 bases from V and 6 bases from J, the junction contained 0 bases not matched to a gene. Germline V CDR1 and CDR2: GTSNPN, SVGIG (reference sequence). Profiled with immunoSEQ multiplex PCR; TCRdb holds only in-frame clones, not every one. The table includes around 120,000 clones, more than 70% detected once. The data were taken from a study of PD-1 blockade in mismatch repair-deficient tumors. Mismatch repair deficiency was confirmed in all patients, by PCR or immunohistochemistry. The TCR-sequenced patients were a few responders to pembrolizumab. Points from the study as a whole: Tumor-resident clones, often absent from pretreatment blood, expanded after pembrolizumab and then contracted.

Material: peripheral blood, obtained approximately 71 weeks after starting pembrolizumab. The chain links TRBV30 to TRBJ1-4, with 7 bases aligning to TRBD1. The clonotype comes from an adult with mismatch repair-deficient cancer. This CDR3 is CAWGTDEKLFF. As DNA, the CDR3 is TGTGCCTGGGGGACAGATGAAAAACTGTTTTTT.